The entry below gives a single T cell receptor beta chain sequence along with its context. The naive CD8 fraction comprised CD45RO-negative cells positively selected for CCR7 and excluded terminally differentiated effector memory CD45RA+ cells. The CDR3 consists of 14 residues. CDR1 and CDR2 from the germline V gene are SGHDT and YYEEEE. Trimming took 4 bases from V and 5 from J, leaving 13 bases between them. This entry belongs to a study of shared clonotypes between healthy human individuals. How the authors handled the data: In the immunoSEQ data, sequences were junction-only and lacked quality scores, so filtering differed. Generated by immunoSEQ multiplex PCR, the TCRdb table keeps only in-frame clones and is missing some. V, J and clone size were drawn from that table, and D and trimming were deduced from the DNA. Counted here are millions of clones, more than 85% occurring once; the ten biggest clones make up roughly 1.8%.

Input material: naive CD8+ T cells from PBMCs. The chain carries TRBV5-6 and TRBJ2-1, with no clear D. This receptor was obtained from a man between 18 and 35 years old in good health. Some clones in this sample may be carry-over from other donors' samples. The CDR3 bases are TGTGCCAGCAGCCAAAGCATAAAACACAATGAGCAGTTCTTC. Its translation: CASSQSIKHNEQFF.